A selection of T cell receptor beta chains follows, all from one sample in a study of shared clonotypes between healthy human individuals. This table comes from immunoSEQ multiplex PCR, and its TCRdb copy is limited to in-frame clones, with some not included. The table lists roughly 2 million clones, around 96% of them singletons, with 0.9% to 1.3% in the top ten. Sequenced sample: naive CD8+ T cells sorted from blood. The source of these receptors is a young man in good health. CDR3s include the opening cysteine and the closing phenylalanine or tryptophan. A D gene is named only where the DNA matches it firmly. Expanded clones are given a class, and other clones once, few, many or no size at all.

>TRBV7-9|-|-|TRBJ1-2
TGTGCCAGCAGCGGCTGGGCCCTGGGTGGCTACACCTTC
CASSGWALGGYTF
>TRBV6-5|-|-|TRBJ2-3
TGTGCCAGCAGTCTTGGGACCGAGGGTACGCAGTATTTT
CASSLGTEGTQYF
>TRBV10-2|-|-|TRBJ2-7
TGCGCCAGCAGTGACCAAGGGGGTTACGAGCAGTACTTC
CASSDQGGYEQYF
>TRBV6-1|-|-|TRBJ2-6
TGTGCCAGCGGCAGCCTCTCTGGGGCCAACGTCCTGACTTTC
CASGSLSGANVLTF
>TRBV6-5|-|-|TRBJ1-5
TGTGCCAGCAGTTCTGGGGGGGGAAATCAGCCCCAGCATTTT
CASSSGGGNQPQHF
>TRBV6-5|-|-|TRBJ1-1
TGTGCCAGTACGGTCGGAGGTGGGTCAGGGGAAGCTTTCTTT
CASTVGGGSGEAFF
>TRBV7-2|TRBD1|-|TRBJ2-2
TGTGCCAGCAGCGCGACAGGGATCCTCCAAACCGGGGAGCTGTTTTTT
CASSATGILQTGELFF
>TRBV4-1|TRBD1|-|TRBJ1-4
TGCGCCAGCAGCCCCAGAGTGACAGGGGATGAAAAACTGTTTTTT
CASSPRVTGDEKLFF
>TRBV7-9|-|-|TRBJ2-7
TGTGCCAGCTCCCTGATCGCCTCCTCCTACGAGCAGTACTTC
CASSLIASSYEQYF
>TRBV5-8|-|-|TRBJ1-1
TGTGCCAGCAGCTTGGGGCAAACTTACACTGAAGCTTTCTTT
CASSLGQTYTEAFF
>TRBV2|-|-|TRBJ1-6
TGTGCCAGCAGTGAAGCTGTGAGCTCCTATAATTCACCCCTCCACTTT
CASSEAVSSYNSPLHF
>TRBV7-2|-|-|TRBJ2-2
TGTGCCAGCAGCTTAGTCCTCGAGGGCCCTACCGGGGAGCTGTTTTTT
CASSLVLEGPTGELFF
>TRBV6-1|-|once|TRBJ2-7
TGTGCCAGCAGTGAAGCCGCCTTCTCCAACGAGCAGTACTTC
CASSEAAFSNEQYF
>TRBV10-3|-|-|TRBJ2-7
TGTGCCATCAGTGAGGCCTCCTACGAGCAGTACTTC
CAISEASYEQYF
>TRBV28|-|-|TRBJ2-7
TGTGCCAGCAGTTTGAGGGGCTTGGCCTACGAGCAGTACTTC
CASSLRGLAYEQYF
>TRBV6-6|-|-|TRBJ2-5
TGTGCCAGCAGTTACTCGATATCGGTGGCGGAGACCCAGTACTTC
CASSYSISVAETQYF
>TRBV7-6|TRBD2|-|TRBJ2-7
TGTGCCAGCAGCTTAGGGACTAGCGGGAGCTACGAGCAGTACTTC
CASSLGTSGSYEQYF
>TRBV7-9|TRBD2|-|TRBJ2-3
TGTGCCAGCAGCGACACACTAGCGACCACAGATACGCAGTATTTT
CASSDTLATTDTQYF
>TRBV7-8|-|once|TRBJ2-5
TGTGCCAGCACCTTCGGTGAGGGAGCTGAAGAGACCCAGTACTTC
CASTFGEGAEETQYF
>TRBV28|-|-|TRBJ2-7
TGTGCCAGCACCTCGACTGGAGACAACGTCTACGAGCAGTACTTC
CASTSTGDNVYEQYF
>TRBV10-1|-|-|TRBJ2-7
TGCGCCAGCAGTGATAATTACGAGCAGTACTTC
CASSDNYEQYF
>TRBV19|TRBD2|-|TRBJ2-7
TGTGCCAGTAGTCCCGCCAGCGGGGTCAACGAGCAGTACTTC
CASSPASGVNEQYF
>TRBV30|TRBD2|-|TRBJ2-7
TGTGCCTGGAGTGTACCTAGCGGGGAATCCTACGAGCAGTACTTC
CAWSVPSGESYEQYF
>TRBV4-1|-|-|TRBJ2-7
TGCGCCAGCAGCCAACAGAGGGAGTTCGGCGAGCAGTACTTC
CASSQQREFGEQYF
>TRBV19|-|-|TRBJ2-7
TGTGCCAGTAGTCCTCAGCTCGGCTACGAGCAGTACTTC
CASSPQLGYEQYF
>TRBV13|-|-|TRBJ2-1
TGTGCCAGCAGCTTAGAGAGCGGGTCCTACAATGAGCAGTTCTTC
CASSLESGSYNEQFF
>TRBV6-6|-|-|TRBJ1-2
TGTGCCAGCACCCCAGCTAACTATGGCTACACCTTC
CASTPANYGYTF
>TRBV27|-|-|TRBJ2-1
TGTGCCAGCAGTCCCCACACGGCCCACGAGCAGTTCTTC
CASSPHTAHEQFF
>TRBV6-5|-|-|TRBJ2-5
TGTGCCAGCAGTTACGTCCTTCAAGAGACCCAGTACTTC
CASSYVLQETQYF
>TRBV5-4|-|-|TRBJ2-7
TGTGCCAGCAGCTTGGTAGAAAGCACCCACGAGCAGTACTTC
CASSLVESTHEQYF